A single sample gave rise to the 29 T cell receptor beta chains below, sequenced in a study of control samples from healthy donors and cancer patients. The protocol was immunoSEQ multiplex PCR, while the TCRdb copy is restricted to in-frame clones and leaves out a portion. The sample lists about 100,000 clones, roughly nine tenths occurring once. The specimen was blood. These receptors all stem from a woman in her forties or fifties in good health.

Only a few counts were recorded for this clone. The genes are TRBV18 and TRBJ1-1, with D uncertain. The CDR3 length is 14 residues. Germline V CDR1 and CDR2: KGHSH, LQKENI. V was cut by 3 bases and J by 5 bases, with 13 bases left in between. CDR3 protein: CASSPRSVGTEAFF. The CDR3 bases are TGTGCCAGCTCACCTAGGTCGGTCGGAACTGAAGCTTTCTTT.

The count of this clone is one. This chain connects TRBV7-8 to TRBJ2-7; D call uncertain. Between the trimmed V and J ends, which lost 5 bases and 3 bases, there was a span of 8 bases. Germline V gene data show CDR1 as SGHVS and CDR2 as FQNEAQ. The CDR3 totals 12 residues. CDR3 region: CASSLGYYEQYV. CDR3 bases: TGTGCCAGCAGCCTCGGATACTACGAGCAGTACGTC.

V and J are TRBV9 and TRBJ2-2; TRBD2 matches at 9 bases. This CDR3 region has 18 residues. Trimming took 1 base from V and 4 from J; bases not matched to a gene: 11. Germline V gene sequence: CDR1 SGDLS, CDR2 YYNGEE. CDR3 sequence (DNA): TGTGCCAGCAGCGTATCTAGTAGCGGGAGTGGCGGCACCGGGGAGCTGTTTTTT. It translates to CASSVSSSGSGGTGELFF.

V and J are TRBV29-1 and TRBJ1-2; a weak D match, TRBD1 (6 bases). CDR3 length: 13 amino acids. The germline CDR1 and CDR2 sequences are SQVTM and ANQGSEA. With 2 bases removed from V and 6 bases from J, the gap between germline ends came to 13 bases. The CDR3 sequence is CSVEHLAGDGYTF. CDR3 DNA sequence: TGCAGCGTTGAACACCTCGCAGGGGATGGCTACACCTTC.

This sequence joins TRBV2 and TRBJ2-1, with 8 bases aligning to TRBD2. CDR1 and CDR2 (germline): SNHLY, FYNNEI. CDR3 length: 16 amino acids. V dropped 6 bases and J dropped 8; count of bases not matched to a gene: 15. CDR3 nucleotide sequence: TGTGCCAGCAGGGAATTCGGACTAGCCTCCAGGGATGAGCAGTTCTTC. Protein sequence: CASREFGLASRDEQFF.

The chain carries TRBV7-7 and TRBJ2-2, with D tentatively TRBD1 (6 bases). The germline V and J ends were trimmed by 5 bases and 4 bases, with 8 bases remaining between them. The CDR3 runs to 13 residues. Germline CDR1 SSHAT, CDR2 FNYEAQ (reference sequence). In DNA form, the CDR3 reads TGTGCCAGCAGCCCAGGGGTCACCGGGGAGCTGTTTTTT. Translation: CASSPGVTGELFF. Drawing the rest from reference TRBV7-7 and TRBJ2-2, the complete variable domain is GAGVSQSPRYKVTKRGQDVTLRCDPISSHATLYWYQQALGQGPEFLTYFNYEAQPDKSGLPSDRFSAERPEGSISTLTIQRTEQRDSAMYRCASSPGVTGELFFGEGSRLTVL.

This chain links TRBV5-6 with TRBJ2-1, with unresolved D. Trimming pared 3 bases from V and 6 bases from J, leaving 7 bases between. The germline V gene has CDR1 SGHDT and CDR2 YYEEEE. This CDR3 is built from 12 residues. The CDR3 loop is CASSWGLNEQFF. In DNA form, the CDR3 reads TGTGCCAGCAGCTGGGGTCTCAATGAGCAGTTCTTC. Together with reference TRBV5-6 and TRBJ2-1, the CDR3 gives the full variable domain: DAGVTQSPTHLIKTRGQQVTLRCSPKSGHDTVSWYQQALGQGPQFIFQYYEEEERQRGNFPDRFSGHQFPNYSSELNVNALLLGDSALYLCASSWGLNEQFFGPGTRLTVL.

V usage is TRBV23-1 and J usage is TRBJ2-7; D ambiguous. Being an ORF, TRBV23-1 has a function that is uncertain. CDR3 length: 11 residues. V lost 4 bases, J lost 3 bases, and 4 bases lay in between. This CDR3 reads CASSPYYEQYV. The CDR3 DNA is TGCGCCAGCAGTCCCTACTACGAGCAGTACGTC.

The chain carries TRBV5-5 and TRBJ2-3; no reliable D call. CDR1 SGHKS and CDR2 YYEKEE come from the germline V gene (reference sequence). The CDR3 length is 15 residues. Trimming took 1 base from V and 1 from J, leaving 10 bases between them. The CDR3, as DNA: TGTGCCAGCAGCTTGCAAGACCCTCGCACAGATACGCAGTATTTT. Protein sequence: CASSLQDPRTDTQYF.

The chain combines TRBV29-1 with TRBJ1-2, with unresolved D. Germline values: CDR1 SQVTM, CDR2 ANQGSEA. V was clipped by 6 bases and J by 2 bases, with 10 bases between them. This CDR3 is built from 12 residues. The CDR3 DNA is TGCAGCGTCCTGGGCCGGAACTATGGCTACACCTTC. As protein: CSVLGRNYGYTF.

As DNA, the CDR3 is TGTGCCAGCAGCTTAGGGGCCAGGTTATTGCCCTATAATTCACCCCTCCACTTT. It is translated as CASSLGARLLPYNSPLHF. The genes are TRBV7-8 and TRBJ1-6; D gene ambiguous. In germline, CDR1 is SGHVS, CDR2 FQNEAQ. This CDR3 has 18 amino acids. Trimming cost V 1 base and J 2 bases, with 15 bases left between them.

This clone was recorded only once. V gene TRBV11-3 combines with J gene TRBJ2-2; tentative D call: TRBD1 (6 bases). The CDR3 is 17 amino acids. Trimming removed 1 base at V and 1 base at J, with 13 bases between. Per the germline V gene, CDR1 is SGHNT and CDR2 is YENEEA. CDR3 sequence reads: CASSLGSGTQNTGELFF. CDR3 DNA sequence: TGTGCCAGCAGCTTAGGATCCGGGACACAGAACACCGGGGAGCTGTTTTTT.

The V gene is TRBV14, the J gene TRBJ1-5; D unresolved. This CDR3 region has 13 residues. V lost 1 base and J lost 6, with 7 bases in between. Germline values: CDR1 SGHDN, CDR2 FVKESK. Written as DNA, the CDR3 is TGTGCCAGCAGCCAAGCTGTGGGTCAGCCCCAGCATTTT. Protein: CASSQAVGQPQHF.

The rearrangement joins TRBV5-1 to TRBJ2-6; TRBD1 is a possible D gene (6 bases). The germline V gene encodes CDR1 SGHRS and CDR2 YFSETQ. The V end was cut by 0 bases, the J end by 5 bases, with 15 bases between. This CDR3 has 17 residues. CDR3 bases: TGCGCCAGCAGCTTGGGCAACAGGGACGTTAGGGCCAACGTCCTGACTTTC. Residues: CASSLGNRDVRANVLTF.

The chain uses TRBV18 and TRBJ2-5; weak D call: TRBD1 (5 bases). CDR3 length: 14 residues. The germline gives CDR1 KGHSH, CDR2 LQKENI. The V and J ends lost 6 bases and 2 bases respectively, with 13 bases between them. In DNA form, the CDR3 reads TGTGCCAGCTCCCAACGGACATCTCAAGAGACCCAGTACTTC. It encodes CASSQRTSQETQYF.

The CDR3: CAWIGSSDYAGELFF. CDR3 sequence (DNA): TGTGCCTGGATAGGGTCTAGCGATTACGCCGGGGAGCTGTTTTTT. The J gene is TRBJ2-2, the V gene TRBV30; TRBD2 is a possible D gene (6 bases). This CDR3 is 15 amino acids long. Germline CDR1 and CDR2: GTSNPN and SVGIG (reference sequence). Trimming stripped 4 bases from V and 6 bases from J, with 18 bases between.

This chain's CDR3 is CASSEGSGELFF. The DNA of the CDR3 is TGTGCCAGCAGTGAGGGTTCTGGGGAGCTGTTTTTT. V is TRBV2 and J is TRBJ2-2; no clear D gene. The V end lost 3 bases, the J end lost 8 bases, and 7 bases lay between the germline ends. This CDR3 comprises 12 residues. Germline CDR1 SNHLY, CDR2 FYNNEI.

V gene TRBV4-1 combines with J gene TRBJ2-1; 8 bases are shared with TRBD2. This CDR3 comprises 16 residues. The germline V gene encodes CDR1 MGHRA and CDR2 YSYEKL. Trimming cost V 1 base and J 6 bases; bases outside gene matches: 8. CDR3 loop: CASSQGIGGAGNEQFF. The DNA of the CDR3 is TGCGCCAGCAGCCAAGGAATCGGGGGGGCTGGCAATGAGCAGTTCTTC.

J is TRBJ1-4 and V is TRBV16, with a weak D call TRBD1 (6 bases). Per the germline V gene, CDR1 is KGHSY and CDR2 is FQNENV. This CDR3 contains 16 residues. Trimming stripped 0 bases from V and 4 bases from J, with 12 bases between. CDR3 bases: TGTGCCAGCAGCCAATCTGGGGGGCAGAGTAATGAAAAACTGTTTTTT. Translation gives CASSQSGGQSNEKLFF.

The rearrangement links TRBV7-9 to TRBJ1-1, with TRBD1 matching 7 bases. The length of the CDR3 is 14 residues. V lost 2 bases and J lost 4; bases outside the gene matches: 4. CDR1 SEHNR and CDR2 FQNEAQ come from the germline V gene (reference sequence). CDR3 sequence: CASSLQTGRTEAFF. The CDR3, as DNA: TGTGCCAGCAGCTTACAGACAGGGCGCACTGAAGCTTTCTTT.

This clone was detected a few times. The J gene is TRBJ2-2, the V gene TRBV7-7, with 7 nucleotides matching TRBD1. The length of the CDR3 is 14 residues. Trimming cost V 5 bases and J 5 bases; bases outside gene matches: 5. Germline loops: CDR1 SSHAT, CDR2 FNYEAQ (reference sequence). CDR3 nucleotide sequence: TGTGCCAGCAGCCGACAGGGATTAACCGGGGAGCTGTTTTTT. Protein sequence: CASSRQGLTGELFF.

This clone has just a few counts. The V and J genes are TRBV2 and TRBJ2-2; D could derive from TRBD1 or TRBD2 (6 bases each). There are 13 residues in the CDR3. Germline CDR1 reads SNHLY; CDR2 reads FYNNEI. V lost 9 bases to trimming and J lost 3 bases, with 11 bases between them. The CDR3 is CARHREDTGELFF. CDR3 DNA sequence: TGTGCCAGGCACAGGGAGGACACCGGGGAGCTGTTTTTT.

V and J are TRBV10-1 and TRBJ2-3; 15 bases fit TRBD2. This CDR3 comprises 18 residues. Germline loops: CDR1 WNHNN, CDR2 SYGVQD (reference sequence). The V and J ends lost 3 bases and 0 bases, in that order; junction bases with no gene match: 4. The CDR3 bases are TGCGCCAGCAGTGACCGGACTAGCGGGGGGGCGAGCACAGATACGCAGTATTTT. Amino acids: CASSDRTSGGASTDTQYF.

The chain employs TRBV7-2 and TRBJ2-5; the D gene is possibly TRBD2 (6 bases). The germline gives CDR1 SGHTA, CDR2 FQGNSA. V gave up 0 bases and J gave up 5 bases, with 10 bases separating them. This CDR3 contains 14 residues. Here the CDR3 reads CASSLAGAGETQYF. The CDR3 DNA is TGTGCCAGCAGCTTAGCTGGGGCGGGGGAGACCCAGTACTTC.

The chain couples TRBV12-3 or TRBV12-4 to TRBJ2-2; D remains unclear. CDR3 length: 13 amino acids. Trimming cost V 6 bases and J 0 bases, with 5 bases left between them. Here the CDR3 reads CASSPANTGELFF. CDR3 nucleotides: TGTGCCAGCAGCCCTGCGAACACCGGGGAGCTGTTTTTT.

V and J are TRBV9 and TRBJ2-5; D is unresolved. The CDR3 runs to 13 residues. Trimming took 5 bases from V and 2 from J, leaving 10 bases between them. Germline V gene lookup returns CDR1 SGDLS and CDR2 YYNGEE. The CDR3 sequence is CASSLGSQETQYF. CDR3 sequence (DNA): TGTGCCAGCAGTCTAGGGTCTCAAGAGACCCAGTACTTC.

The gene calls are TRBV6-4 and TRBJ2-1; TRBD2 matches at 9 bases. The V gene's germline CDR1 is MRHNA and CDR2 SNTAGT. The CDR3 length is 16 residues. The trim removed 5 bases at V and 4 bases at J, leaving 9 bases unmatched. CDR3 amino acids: CASSRTGTSIYNEQFF. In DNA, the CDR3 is TGTGCCAGCAGTCGCACCGGGACTAGCATTTACAATGAGCAGTTCTTC.

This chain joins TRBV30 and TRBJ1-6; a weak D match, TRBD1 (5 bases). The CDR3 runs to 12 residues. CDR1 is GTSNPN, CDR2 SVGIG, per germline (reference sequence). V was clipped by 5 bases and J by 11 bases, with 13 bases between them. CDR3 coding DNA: TGTGCCTGGTGCCAGGGCTATACACCCCTCCACTTT. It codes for CAWCQGYTPLHF.

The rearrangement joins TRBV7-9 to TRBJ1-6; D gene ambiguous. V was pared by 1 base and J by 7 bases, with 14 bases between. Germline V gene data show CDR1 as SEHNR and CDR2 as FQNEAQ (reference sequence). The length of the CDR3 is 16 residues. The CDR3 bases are TGTGCCAGCAGCTTAGTACTCTCAGGCCTGAATTCACCCCTCCACTTT. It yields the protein CASSLVLSGLNSPLHF.